This T cell receptor beta chain appears in the sequencing data of a study of T cell responses to AZD1222 COVID-19 vaccine. Study-wide results and limits: At baseline, seropositivity was found in only a handful of AZD1222 recipients. Donors were mostly white British, more females; clonal diversity possibly underestimated. Vaccination with two AZD1222 doses was followed by a rise in Spike-specific TCR breadth and depth.

In the case of this clone: Its antigen is currently unknown.

Produced via immunoSEQ multiplex PCR; TCRdb's table is partial and in-frame only. The data contain 180,000 or so clones, around 90% of them seen just once; the ten biggest clones take up under 1.5%. Sequences were derived from peripheral blood, sampled 28 days after the second AZD1222 dose. This receptor was taken from an adult who received the AZD1222 COVID-19 vaccine.

The CDR3 DNA follows: TGTGCCAGCAGTGCGGACGCTGGCTACACTGAAGCTTTCTTT. This codes for CASSADAGYTEAFF. V gene TRBV27 combines with J gene TRBJ1-1; no clear D. The CDR3 runs to 14 residues. Looked up from germline, CDR1 is MNHEY and CDR2 is SMNVEV (reference sequence). V was trimmed by 5 bases and J by 3 bases, leaving 13 bases between them.